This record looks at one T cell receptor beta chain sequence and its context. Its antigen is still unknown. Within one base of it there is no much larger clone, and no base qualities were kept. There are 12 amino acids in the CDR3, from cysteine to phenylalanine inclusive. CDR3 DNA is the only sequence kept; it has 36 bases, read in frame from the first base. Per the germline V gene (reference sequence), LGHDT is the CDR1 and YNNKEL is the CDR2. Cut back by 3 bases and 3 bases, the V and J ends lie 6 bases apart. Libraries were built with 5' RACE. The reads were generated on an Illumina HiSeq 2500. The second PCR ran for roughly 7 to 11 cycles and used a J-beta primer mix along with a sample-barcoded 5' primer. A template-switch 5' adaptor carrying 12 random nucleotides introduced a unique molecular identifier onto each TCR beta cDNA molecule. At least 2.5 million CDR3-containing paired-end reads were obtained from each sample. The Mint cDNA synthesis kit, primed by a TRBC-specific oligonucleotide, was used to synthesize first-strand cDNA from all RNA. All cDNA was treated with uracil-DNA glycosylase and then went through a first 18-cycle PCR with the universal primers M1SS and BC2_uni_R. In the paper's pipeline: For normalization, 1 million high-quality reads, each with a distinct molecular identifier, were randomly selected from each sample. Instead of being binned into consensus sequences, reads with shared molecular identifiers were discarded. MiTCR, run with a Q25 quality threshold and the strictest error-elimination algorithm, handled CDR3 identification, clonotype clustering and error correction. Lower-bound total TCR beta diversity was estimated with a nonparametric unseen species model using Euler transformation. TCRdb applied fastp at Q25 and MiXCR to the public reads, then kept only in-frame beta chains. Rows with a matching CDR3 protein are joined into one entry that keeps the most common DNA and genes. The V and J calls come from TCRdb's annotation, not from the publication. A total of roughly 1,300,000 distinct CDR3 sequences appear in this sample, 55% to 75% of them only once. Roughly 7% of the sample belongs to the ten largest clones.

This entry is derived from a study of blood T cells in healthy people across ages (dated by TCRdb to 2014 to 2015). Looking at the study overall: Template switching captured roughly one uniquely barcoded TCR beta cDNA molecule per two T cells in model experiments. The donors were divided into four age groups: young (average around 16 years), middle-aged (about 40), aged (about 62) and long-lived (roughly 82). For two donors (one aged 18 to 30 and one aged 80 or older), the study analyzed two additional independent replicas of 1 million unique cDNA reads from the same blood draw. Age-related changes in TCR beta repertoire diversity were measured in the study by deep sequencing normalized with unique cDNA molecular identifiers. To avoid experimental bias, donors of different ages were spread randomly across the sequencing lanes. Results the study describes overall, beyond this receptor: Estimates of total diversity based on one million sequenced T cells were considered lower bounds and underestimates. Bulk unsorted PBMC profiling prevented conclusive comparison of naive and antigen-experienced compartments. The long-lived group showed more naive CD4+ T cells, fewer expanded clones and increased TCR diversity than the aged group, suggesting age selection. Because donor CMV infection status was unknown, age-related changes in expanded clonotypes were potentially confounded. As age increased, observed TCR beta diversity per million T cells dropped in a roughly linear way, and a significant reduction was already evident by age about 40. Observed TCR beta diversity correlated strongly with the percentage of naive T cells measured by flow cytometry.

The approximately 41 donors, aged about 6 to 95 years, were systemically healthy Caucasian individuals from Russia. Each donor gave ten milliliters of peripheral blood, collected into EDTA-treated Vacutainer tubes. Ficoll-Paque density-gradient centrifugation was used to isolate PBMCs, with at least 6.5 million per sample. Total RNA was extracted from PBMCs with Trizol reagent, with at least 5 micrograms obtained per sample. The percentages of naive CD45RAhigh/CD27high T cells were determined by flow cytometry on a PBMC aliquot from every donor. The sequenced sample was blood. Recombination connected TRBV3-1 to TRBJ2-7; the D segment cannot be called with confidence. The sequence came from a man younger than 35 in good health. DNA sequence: TGTGCCAGCAGCCACTCCGACTACGAGCAGTACTTC. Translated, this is CASSHSDYEQYF.